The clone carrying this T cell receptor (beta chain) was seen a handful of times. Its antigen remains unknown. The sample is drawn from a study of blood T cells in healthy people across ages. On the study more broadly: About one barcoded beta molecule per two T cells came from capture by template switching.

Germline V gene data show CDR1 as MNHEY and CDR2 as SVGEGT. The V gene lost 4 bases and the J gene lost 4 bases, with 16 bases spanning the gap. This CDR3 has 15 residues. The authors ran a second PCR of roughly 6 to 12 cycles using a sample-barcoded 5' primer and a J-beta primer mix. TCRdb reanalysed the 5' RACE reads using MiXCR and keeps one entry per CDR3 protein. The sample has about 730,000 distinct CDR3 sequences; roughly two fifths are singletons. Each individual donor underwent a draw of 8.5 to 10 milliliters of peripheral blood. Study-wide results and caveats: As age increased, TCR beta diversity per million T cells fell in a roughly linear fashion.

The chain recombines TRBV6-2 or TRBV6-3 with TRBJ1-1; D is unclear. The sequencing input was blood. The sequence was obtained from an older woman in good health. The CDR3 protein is CASSSKGQRGTEAFF. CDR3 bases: TGTGCCAGCAGTTCCAAGGGTCAACGAGGCACTGAAGCTTTCTTT.